This T cell receptor beta chain was sequenced for a study of chemoradiotherapy in HPV16-positive cancers. For the study at large: Functional T-cell assays on a couple of HPV16-positive patients' cells defined candidate HPV-specific clones and common TCR motifs.

Turning to this clone: Its target is not known.

Generated by immunoSEQ multiplex PCR, the TCRdb table keeps only in-frame clones and is missing some. The table lists roughly 32,000 clones, about 89% of them singletons. General study points: The functional HPV-specific definition rests on just two HPV16-positive patients.

This CDR3 contains 12 residues. V was cut by 6 bases and J by 1 base, with 7 bases left in between. CDR1 and CDR2 from the germline V gene are SGHRS and YFSETQ. The chain has TRBV5-1 and TRBJ2-5; D uncertain. The sequencing here drew on blood, taken from a patient who underwent chemoradiotherapy. This clonotype originated in a human donor with HPV-associated anogenital cancer. The CDR3 DNA follows: TGCGCCAGCACGGGCAGCCAAGAGACCCAGTACTTC. Translating it yields CASTGSQETQYF.